This TCR beta chain was profiled in a study of blood T cell repertoires in COVID-19. Study information: COVID-19 samples collected from the United States, Italy and Spain covered acute and convalescent phases. PBMCs, B-cell-depleted T cells, or T cells were the source of the cDNA or gDNA that made up the material.

This clone has more than one count but fewer than ten. In the authors' methods: From reference gene primer amplification, estimates of nucleated cell counts were derived. Some clones are missing from TCRdb's copy, which holds only in-frame ones; the method was immunoSEQ multiplex PCR. Clonal size and the V and J genes are those of that table, whereas D and trimming came from the DNA. The sample lists about 52,000 clones, about 82% occurring once. The CDR3 runs 19 residues. In germline, CDR1 is LGHDT, CDR2 YNNKEL (reference sequence). Trimming stripped 1 base from V and 0 bases from J, with 19 bases between.

The sample was peripheral blood. The rearrangement uses TRBV3-1 (or the pseudogene TRBV3-2) and TRBJ1-3; TRBD1 might be the D (5 bases). The receptor was derived from a woman of 80 years or more with acute or convalescent COVID-19. The CDR3 protein is CASSQVGSQGGPSGNTIYF. The CDR3 nucleotides read TGTGCCAGCAGCCAAGTGGGTTCCCAGGGAGGCCCCTCTGGAAACACCATATATTTT.